This T cell receptor beta chain emerged from a study of graft-versus-host responses after intestinal transplantation. Study-wide context: Multivisceral, liver-intestinal, or isolated intestinal transplants were performed in recipients.

As concerns this clone: What it recognizes is unknown.

Study-wide points: Allograft clonal ratios (graft-versus-host to host-versus-graft) were high in patients who had graft-donor T cell macrochimerism. HvG clone declines early post-transplant were associated with peak circulating GvH levels. In recipient marrow, GvH clones were found, and some appeared first in ileum or blood.

Trimming removed 4 bases at V and 8 bases at J, with 14 bases between. From germline, CDR1 is PRHDT and CDR2 FYEKMQ (reference sequence). The CDR3 length is 13 residues. Produced via immunoSEQ multiplex PCR; TCRdb's table is partial and in-frame only. The data show some 48,000 clones, approximately 96% seen once. The chain has TRBV13 and TRBJ1-2; D unclear. The receptor was isolated from a human donor who was the organ donor for an intestinal transplant. Sequencing was performed on unstimulated CD8+ T cells sorted from spleen or lymph node cells, taken before transplant. The CDR3: CASSSYEGAGYTF. The CDR3 bases are TGTGCCAGCAGCTCGTATGAGGGAGCCGGCTACACCTTC. Looking up the rest from reference TRBV13 and TRBJ1-2 gives the full variable domain: AAGVIQSPRHLIKEKRETATLKCYPIPRHDTVYWYQQGPGQDPQFLISFYEKMQSDKGSIPDRFSAQQFSDYHSELNMSSLELGDSALYFCASSSYEGAGYTFGSGTRLTVV.